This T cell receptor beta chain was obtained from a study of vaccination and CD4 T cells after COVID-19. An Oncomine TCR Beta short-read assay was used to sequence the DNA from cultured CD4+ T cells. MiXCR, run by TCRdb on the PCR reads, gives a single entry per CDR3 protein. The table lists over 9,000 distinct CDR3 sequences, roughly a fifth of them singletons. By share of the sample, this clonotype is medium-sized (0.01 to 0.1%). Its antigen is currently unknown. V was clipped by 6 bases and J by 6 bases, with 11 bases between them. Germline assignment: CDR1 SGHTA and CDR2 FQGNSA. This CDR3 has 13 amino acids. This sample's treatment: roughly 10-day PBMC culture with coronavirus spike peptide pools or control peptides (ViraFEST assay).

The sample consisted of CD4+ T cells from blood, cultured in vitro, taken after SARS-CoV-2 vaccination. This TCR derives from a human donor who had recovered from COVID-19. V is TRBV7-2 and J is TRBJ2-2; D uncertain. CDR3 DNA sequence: TGTGCCAGCAGGGGCGGCAGCGCCGGGGAGCTGTTTTTT. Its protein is CASRGGSAGELFF.